The sequence of this T cell receptor beta chain was determined in a study of T cell repertoires in cytomegalovirus infection. Trimming took 7 bases from V and 3 from J, leaving 15 bases between them. Germline V gene lookup returns CDR1 LNHDA and CDR2 SQIVND (reference sequence). This CDR3 is built from 14 residues. This clonotype was found a few times. The antigen remains unidentified. From the reads, TCRdb called clonotypes with MiXCR, one entry per CDR3 protein. The sample has some 920,000 distinct CDR3 sequences, 31% seen once. This TCR was sampled from a human donor in good health (CMV status not recorded). Some clones in this sample may be carry-over from other donors' samples. The genes are TRBV19 and TRBJ1-1; D remains ambiguous. The sample here was cultured CD8+ T cells from PBMCs, taken from culture after CMV antigen stimulation. In DNA form, the CDR3 reads TGTGCCAGTATCCCCGGTCGGTATCACACTGAAGCTTTCTTT. Residues: CASIPGRYHTEAFF.